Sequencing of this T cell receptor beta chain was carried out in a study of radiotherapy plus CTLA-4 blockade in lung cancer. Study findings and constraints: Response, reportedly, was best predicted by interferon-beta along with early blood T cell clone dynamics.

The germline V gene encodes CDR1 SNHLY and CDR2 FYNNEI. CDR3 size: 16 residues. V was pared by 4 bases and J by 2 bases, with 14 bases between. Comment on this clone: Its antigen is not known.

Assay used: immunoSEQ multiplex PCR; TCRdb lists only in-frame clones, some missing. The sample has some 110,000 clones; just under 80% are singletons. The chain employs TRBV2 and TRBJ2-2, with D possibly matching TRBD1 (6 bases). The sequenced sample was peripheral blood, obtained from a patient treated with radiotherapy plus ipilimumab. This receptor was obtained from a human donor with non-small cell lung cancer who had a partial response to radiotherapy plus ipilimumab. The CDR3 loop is CASSGGTGHNTGELFF. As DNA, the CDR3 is TGTGCCAGCAGTGGGGGTACGGGACACAACACCGGGGAGCTGTTTTTT. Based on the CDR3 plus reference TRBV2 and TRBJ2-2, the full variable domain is EPEVTQTPSHQVTQMGQEVILRCVPISNHLYFYWYRQILGQKVEFLVSFYNNEISEKSEIFDDQFSVERPDGSNFTLKIRSTKLEDSAMYFCASSGGTGHNTGELFFGEGSRLTVL.